This TCR beta chain was recovered during a study of T cells after yellow fever vaccination (dated by TCRdb to the late 2010s). Background for the entire study: The SMART-Seq v4 Ultra Low Input RNA kit was used to prepare libraries from fractions with low cell numbers. To follow T-cell clones before and after primary and booster YFV17D yellow fever vaccination, bulk TCR alpha and beta repertoires were sequenced over time. Two healthy male donors, one aged 18 to 30 and one aged 30 to 39 years, were included in the cohort. Blood samples were taken at several timepoints before and after primary and secondary immunization, and bulk PBMC replicates and cell subsets were isolated.

Turning to this clonotype: Its antigen is still unknown. One base away there is no much larger clone; base qualities are not given.

From cysteine to phenylalanine, the CDR3 is 17 amino acids long. Kept here is only the CDR3 DNA, which spans 51 bases and is read in frame from base 1. V lost 6 bases and J lost 3 bases, and the count of bases not matched to a germline gene is 10. The germline V gene (reference sequence) gives CDR1 as LNHNV and CDR2 as YYDKDF. The sequencing machine was an Illumina NovaSeq 6000. TCR cDNA was made using 5'RACE template switching, a step that added a universal primer site and unique molecular identifiers. Priming of cDNA synthesis was performed from both the TCR alpha and TCR beta constant segments. Library amplification involved two PCR steps, and the second step added sample barcodes and sequencing adapters. Sequencing of libraries was performed on Illumina HiSeq 2500 (2x100 bp) or NovaSeq (2x150 bp). As for the original processing: Reads were demultiplexed and collapsed into UMI consensus sequences with MIGEC, and V(D)J alignment was performed with MiXCR. Vaccine-responding clonotypes were identified with edgeR using replicate PBMC samples, with FDR below 0.01 and a log2 fold change above 5 up to day 15 being required. Each bulk clonotype was labeled CD4 or CD8 based on which sequenced repertoire, CD4 or CD8, contained the clonotype at higher abundance. TCRdb reprocessing: public reads trimmed at Q25 with fastp, clones called with MiXCR, in-frame beta chains kept. Every distinct CDR3 protein forms one entry, paired with its most common genes and DNA. The V and J calls here are based on TCRdb, not the publication. The sample table lists over 300,000 distinct CDR3 sequences, approximately 4% of them with a count of one. Roughly 24% of the sample goes to the ten largest clones.

General conclusions and limits of the study: Only a couple of donors were included in the study, so the extent to which the findings can be generalized is limited. Computational filtering was needed because FACS-sorted repertoires could contain abundant contaminating clonotypes from the bulk population. Compared with the primary T-cell response, the secondary T-cell response was weaker but faster, peaking on day 5 rather than day 15. Most clones expanded after primary vaccination (approximately 96% of CD4 and over 80% of CD8) were re-detected after the booster, suggesting that broad memory maintenance occurred. A small share of clonotypes was detected in both CD4 and CD8 compartments, with the overlap likely arising from convergent recombination.

Interpreted using the paper, the treatment or condition label stands for: live attenuated yellow fever vaccine strain. Two biological replicates of bulk PBMCs were collected at each blood-draw timepoint. A standard Ficoll-Paque protocol was used to isolate PBMCs from peripheral blood. TriZol was used to extract RNA from bulk PBMCs, from CD4 and CD8 fractions, and from dextramer-positive and dextramer-negative fractions. The sequence derives from a man between 18 and 29 years old who received the YFV17D yellow fever vaccine. Here the sequenced sample was PBMCs, taken 5 days after the yellow fever booster vaccination. The chain was built from TRBV15 and TRBJ2-6; TRBD1 matches 8 bases in the middle. Here the CDR3 is given as CATRGRTGYFGANVLTF. Here is the DNA: TGTGCCACCAGGGGACGGACAGGGTACTTTGGGGCCAACGTCCTGACTTTC.